These T cell receptor beta chains were read from a single sample in a study of shared clonotypes between healthy human individuals. The assay was immunoSEQ multiplex PCR, and TCRdb's table has in-frame clones only and misses some. The sample shows just over 2,000,000 clones, just under 95% of them seen only once. Sequenced sample: naive CD8+ T cells sorted from blood. The receptors come from a young man in good health. Each CDR3 is given with its conserved first and last residue. A D gene is named only where the DNA matches it firmly. Where a row states a size, it is once, few, many or the class of an expanded clone; other rows omit it.

12 | TRBJ2-7 | TRBV11-2 | - | - | TGTGCCAGCAGCCAGACACCCTACGAGCAGTACTTC | CASSQTPYEQYF
13 | TRBJ2-7 | TRBV7-9 | TRBD1 | - | TGTGCCAGCAGTGAGGACAGGTTCTACGAGCAGTACTTC | CASSEDRFYEQYF
17 | TRBJ2-7 | TRBV11-2 | - | - | TGTGCCAGCAGCTCAGTCGGGACCTTCTTATCTACCTACGAGCAGTACTTC | CASSSVGTFLSTYEQYF
14 | TRBJ1-1 | TRBV7-9 | - | - | TGTGCCAGCAGCTTAGCGGAGGGGCCTGACGTAGCTTTCTTT | CASSLAEGPDVAFF
11 | TRBJ2-7 | TRBV19 | - | - | TGTGCCAGTAGCGCGGGGCCCGAGCAGTACTTC | CASSAGPEQYF
15 | TRBJ2-7 | TRBV7-8 | TRBD1 | once | TGTGCCAGCAGCTTAGGGGGACAGGTAAACTACGAGCAGTACTTC | CASSLGGQVNYEQYF
15 | TRBJ2-2 | TRBV18 | - | - | TGTGCCAGCTCATCAGACAGTAAGAACACCGGGGAGCTGTTTTTT | CASSSDSKNTGELFF
13 | TRBJ1-2 | TRBV14 | - | - | TGTGCCAGCAGCCAAGGGATTAACTATGGCTACACCTTC | CASSQGINYGYTF
12 | TRBJ2-7 | TRBV2 | TRBD2 | once | TGTGCCAGCAGCCACCCGGGGGGGGAGCAGTACTTC | CASSHPGGEQYF
13 | TRBJ1-1 | TRBV19 | TRBD1 | once | TGTGCCAGTAGCCCACAGGGGGCCACTGAAGCTTTCTTT | CASSPQGATEAFF
13 | TRBJ1-5 | TRBV27 | - | - | TGTGCCAGCAGTTTCACGGAGGGACAGCCCCAGCATTTT | CASSFTEGQPQHF
16 | TRBJ2-1 | TRBV7-9 | TRBD2 | - | TGTGCCAGCAGCCTATTTGGCGGGGGGCCCCAGGAGGAGCAGTTCTTC | CASSLFGGGPQEEQFF
13 | TRBJ2-3 | TRBV30 | - | - | TGTGCCTGGAGTGTACTGCGAGCAGATACGCAGTATTTT | CAWSVLRADTQYF
16 | TRBJ1-2 | TRBV2 | - | - | TGTGCCAGCAGTGAAGCGCTTCTGGACGGAGAATATGGCTACACCTTC | CASSEALLDGEYGYTF
15 | TRBJ2-3 | TRBV28 | - | - | TGTGCCAGCAGCTTAAGGGTAAGGAGCACAGATACGCAGTATTTT | CASSLRVRSTDTQYF
13 | TRBJ2-1 | TRBV5-6 | - | - | TGTGCCAGCAGCTTGGGGCTAGGGGCTGAGCAGTTCTTC | CASSLGLGAEQFF
16 | TRBJ2-7 | TRBV6-5 | TRBD1 | - | TGTGCCAGCAGTTACTCCACAGGGGAGAGCTCCTACGAGCAGTACTTC | CASSYSTGESSYEQYF
13 | TRBJ1-2 | TRBV5-6 | - | - | TGTGCCAGCAGCTCGGGACCTAACTATGGCTACACCTTC | CASSSGPNYGYTF
15 | TRBJ2-7 | TRBV4-1 | TRBD1 | - | TGCGCCAGCAGCCAAGTGGACAGGGGGGGATACGAGCAGTACTTC | CASSQVDRGGYEQYF
17 | TRBJ2-1 | TRBV9 | TRBD2 | - | TGTGCCAGCAGCGTAGATTCGACTAGCGGGGCCTACAATGAGCAGTTCTTC | CASSVDSTSGAYNEQFF
12 | TRBJ1-1 | TRBV10-3 | - | - | TGTGCCATCAGAGGCATGAACACTGAAGCTTTCTTT | CAIRGMNTEAFF
16 | TRBJ2-3 | TRBV19 | TRBD2 | - | TGTGCCAGTAGTCCCGGGACTAGCGGGGTCACAGATACGCAGTATTTT | CASSPGTSGVTDTQYF
14 | TRBJ2-2 | TRBV10-2 | TRBD1 | - | TGCGCCAGCAGTGACAGGGGGCGAAGCGGGGAGCTGTTTTTT | CASSDRGRSGELFF
12 | TRBJ2-5 | TRBV6-5 | - | - | TGTGCCAGCAGTGATGATTTCGAGACCCAGTACTTC | CASSDDFETQYF